Presented here are 8 T cell receptor beta chains from one specimen sequenced in a study of blood T cell repertoires in COVID-19. The repertoire was sequenced with immunoSEQ multiplex PCR; TCRdb's copy has only in-frame clones and lacks some. The data hold about 180,000 clones, with 85% observed a single time. Input material: peripheral blood. These receptors were taken from a person between 65 and 79 years old with COVID-19, enrolled during active disease.

This sequence joins TRBV19 and TRBJ1-1; D is ambiguous. Germline loops: CDR1 LNHDA, CDR2 SQIVND (reference sequence). The V end was cut by 5 bases, the J end by 2 bases, with 9 bases between. The CDR3 consists of 13 residues. CDR3 residues: CASSEQFNTEAFF. The CDR3, as DNA: TGTGCCAGTAGTGAGCAATTTAACACTGAAGCTTTCTTT.

This clone was observed a few times. The chain couples TRBV15 to TRBJ2-5; possible D gene TRBD2, 5 bases. V was cut by 0 bases and J by 0 bases, with 17 bases left in between. This CDR3 has 18 amino acids. CDR1 and CDR2 (germline): LNHNV, YYDKDF (reference sequence). The DNA of the CDR3 is TGTGCCACCAGCAGAGATCGTCGCGCGGGCCCGTACCAAGAGACCCAGTACTTC. As protein: CATSRDRRAGPYQETQYF.

This clone has only one observation. This chain links TRBV7-9 with TRBJ2-5; 7 bases are shared with TRBD1. Germline assignment: CDR1 SEHNR and CDR2 FQNEAQ (reference sequence). The CDR3 contains 15 residues. J gave up 5 bases and V 2 bases, and 8 bases lay outside the gene matches. The DNA of the CDR3 is TGTGCCAGCAGCTTAAGACAGGGAGTCCGGGAGACCCAGTACTTC. Amino acids: CASSLRQGVRETQYF.

This chain joins TRBV28 and TRBJ2-1, with 15 bases identical to TRBD2. Germline trimming cut 3 bases from V and 6 bases from J; bases unmatched to any gene: 6. This CDR3 is built from 17 residues. Germline V gene data show CDR1 as MDHEN and CDR2 as SYDVKM. The CDR3 bases are TGTGCCAGCAGTTTTCCCCGGACTAGCGGGAGGGCCAATGAGCAGTTCTTC. It is translated as CASSFPRTSGRANEQFF.

The chain recombines TRBV19 with TRBJ2-2; 9 nucleotides align to TRBD2. Trimming removed 6 bases from V and 3 bases from J; junction bases left unmatched: 5. The CDR3 sequence is 15 residues long. Germline V gives CDR1 LNHDA, CDR2 SQIVND (reference sequence). The CDR3 here is CASRPTSGYTGELFF. The CDR3, as DNA: TGTGCCAGTAGGCCGACTAGCGGCTACACCGGGGAGCTGTTTTTT.

A single count supports this clone. V and J are TRBV11-2 and TRBJ1-2; D uncertain. The CDR3 sequence is 15 residues long. The germline V gene encodes CDR1 SGHAT and CDR2 FQNNGV. V was trimmed by 1 base and J by 1 base, leaving 10 bases between them. The CDR3 loop is CASSLVGTGNYGYTF. CDR3 coding DNA: TGTGCCAGCAGCTTAGTGGGTACGGGTAACTATGGCTACACCTTC.

This clone was seen once. The J gene is TRBJ2-1, the V gene TRBV7-8; D gene ambiguous. V gave up 5 bases and J gave up 0 bases, with 11 bases separating them. Germline V CDR1 and CDR2: SGHVS, FQNEAQ. This CDR3 region has 15 residues. CDR3 in amino acids: CASSQTPSSYNEQFF. The CDR3 nucleotides are TGTGCCAGCAGCCAGACTCCGAGCTCCTACAATGAGCAGTTCTTC.

This clone was seen just once. V gene TRBV6-5 combines with J gene TRBJ2-5, with 13 bases matching TRBD2. The CDR3 is made up of 15 amino acids. The V and J ends lost 5 bases and 5 bases, in that order; junction bases with no gene match: 5. Germline assignment: CDR1 MNHEY and CDR2 SVGAGI. The CDR3: CASSPPGLAGETQYF. DNA for the CDR3: TGTGCCAGCAGTCCGCCGGGACTAGCGGGGGAGACCCAGTACTTC.